These 29 T cell receptor beta chains were all obtained from the same sample, sequenced in a study of OX40 agonist ivuxolimab in advanced cancers. The repertoire was sequenced with immunoSEQ multiplex PCR; TCRdb's copy has only in-frame clones and lacks some. Of about 58,000 clones in the sample, roughly 83% were seen once. The specimen comprised CD4+ or CD8+ T cells sorted from blood, sampled in a trial of the OX40 agonist ivuxolimab. The origin of the receptors is an adult with an advanced solid tumor such as melanoma, head and neck, liver or kidney cancer.

This clone was detected a few times. This rearrangement joins TRBV7-3 to TRBJ1-4, with D maybe TRBD1 (6 bases). The V and J ends lost 4 bases and 7 bases respectively, with 10 bases between them. Germline CDR1 SGHTA, CDR2 FQGTGA. This CDR3 has 13 residues. The DNA of the CDR3 is TGTGCCAGCAGCTCAGGGGTGGGTGAAAAACTGTTTTTT. Its protein product is CASSSGVGEKLFF.

This chain uses TRBV28 with TRBJ2-1; TRBD2 matches at 7 bases. The CDR3 contains 13 residues. Per germline, CDR1 MDHEN and CDR2 SYDVKM. The V segment lost 2 bases and the J segment 15 bases; nucleotides outside the gene matches: 10. The CDR3 region has the DNA TGTGCCAGCAGTTTAAAGGGCCGCGGGGGAGGGTTCTTC. Its translation: CASSLKGRGGGFF.

The chain recombines TRBV5-8 with TRBJ2-3; the D is unclear. The length of the CDR3 is 15 residues. Germline V CDR1 and CDR2: SGHTS, YDEGEE. Trimming removed 0 bases at V and 2 bases at J, with 10 bases between. CDR3: CASSLGVTVTDTQYF. Written as DNA, the CDR3 is TGTGCCAGCAGCTTGGGGGTAACAGTCACAGATACGCAGTATTTT.

The chain employs TRBV7-2 and TRBJ2-1, with D unclear. Germline V gene lookup returns CDR1 SGHTA and CDR2 FQGNSA. The CDR3 loop spans 14 amino acids. V gave up 5 bases and J gave up 2 bases, with 10 bases separating them. The CDR3 bases are TGTGCCAGCAGCACCCGGACGGCCTACAATGAGCAGTTCTTC. Protein product: CASSTRTAYNEQFF. The full variable domain, completed using reference TRBV7-2 and TRBJ2-1, is GAGVSQSPSNKVTEKGKDVELRCDPISGHTALYWYRQSLGQGLEFLIYFQGNSAPDKSGLPSDRFSAERTGGSVSTLTIQRTQQEDSAVYLCASSTRTAYNEQFFGPGTRLTVL.

The chain uses TRBV11-2 and TRBJ2-7; a possible D gene is TRBD1 (5 bases). CDR1 and CDR2 (germline): SGHAT, FQNNGV. CDR3 length: 14 amino acids. Trimming left V 5 bases short and J 0 bases short, with 11 bases between. The DNA of the CDR3 is TGTGCCAGCAGCCCAGGGTTTAGCTCCTACGAGCAGTACTTC. Its protein product is CASSPGFSSYEQYF.

This clone was recorded once. This chain joins TRBV25-1 and TRBJ1-4; 9 bases are shared with TRBD1. The CDR3 extends over 15 amino acids. The V segment lost 7 bases and the J segment 4 bases; nucleotides outside the gene matches: 7. Germline assignment: CDR1 MGHDK and CDR2 SYGVNS. The DNA of the CDR3 is TGTGCCAGCACCTCCTGGACAGGGGATAATGAAAAACTGTTTTTT. This translates into CASTSWTGDNEKLFF.

This clone has just a few counts. The chain recombines TRBV29-1 with TRBJ2-2; 7 bases are a match to TRBD1. The ends lost 4 bases at V and 4 bases at J; junction bases unmatched: 3. This CDR3 has 13 amino acids. From germline, CDR1 is SQVTM and CDR2 ANQGSEA. DNA for the CDR3: TGCAGCGTTGGGGACAGACCCACCGGGGAGCTGTTTTTT. Protein product: CSVGDRPTGELFF.

The rearrangement uses TRBV11-3 and TRBJ2-7; tentatively, D is TRBD1 (6 bases). Germline CDR1 is SGHNT and CDR2 is YENEEA. V gave up 5 bases and J gave up 2 bases, with 16 bases separating them. The CDR3 is 15 residues long. Here the CDR3 reads CASSRADKGAYEQYF. The CDR3, as DNA: TGTGCCAGCAGCAGGGCCGACAAGGGGGCCTACGAGCAGTACTTC.

J is TRBJ2-5 and V is TRBV6-5; the match to TRBD2 covers 9 bases. Germline V gene lookup returns CDR1 MNHEY and CDR2 SVGAGI. The CDR3 contains 14 residues. Trimming cost V 6 bases and J 5 bases; bases outside gene matches: 7. The chain's CDR3 is CASRTSGRGETQYF. CDR3 DNA: TGTGCCAGCAGAACTAGCGGGCGGGGGGAGACCCAGTACTTC.

This sequence joins TRBV19 and TRBJ2-6; D call uncertain. CDR3 length equals 14 residues. The germline CDR1 and CDR2 sequences are LNHDA and SQIVND (reference sequence). The V and J ends lost 5 bases and 0 bases respectively, with 5 bases between them. The CDR3 nucleotides read TGTGCCAGTAGTTTTCACTCTGGGGCCAACGTCCTGACTTTC. Amino acids: CASSFHSGANVLTF. The full variable domain, its missing parts supplied by reference TRBV19 and TRBJ2-6, is DGGITQSPKYLFRKEGQNVTLSCEQNLNHDAMYWYRQDPGQGLRLIYYSQIVNDFQKGDIAEGYSVSREKKESFPLTVTSAQKNPTAFYLCASSFHSGANVLTFGAGSRLTVL.

The table lists this clone with a count of one. The chain combines TRBV2 with TRBJ2-1, with D possibly being TRBD2 (5 bases). V was pared by 6 bases and J by 4 bases, with 13 bases between. This CDR3 contains 14 residues. CDR1 is SNHLY, CDR2 FYNNEI, per germline. CDR3 in amino acids: CASRILSGYNEQFF. CDR3 DNA: TGTGCCAGCAGAATCCTTTCGGGGTACAATGAGCAGTTCTTC.

The genes are TRBV19 and TRBJ2-5; D unresolved. Trimming left V 1 base short and J 4 bases short, with 10 bases between. This CDR3 spans 14 amino acids. Germline V lookup: CDR1 LNHDA, CDR2 SQIVND (reference sequence). Written as DNA, the CDR3 is TGTGCCAGTAGTATAGTTGCAGTCGGAGAGACCCAGTACTTC. Its translation is CASSIVAVGETQYF.

This clone was found a few times. This chain connects TRBV28 to TRBJ1-4; the D is unclear. V lost 6 bases and J 5 bases, leaving 10 bases between the germline ends. The CDR3 has 13 amino acids. Germline lookup yields CDR1 MDHEN and CDR2 SYDVKM. This CDR3 is CASSREENEKLFF. In DNA form, the CDR3 reads TGTGCCAGCAGCCGGGAAGAGAATGAAAAACTGTTTTTT. Variable domain in full (rest from reference TRBV28 and TRBJ1-4): DVKVTQSSRYLVKRTGEKVFLECVQDMDHENMFWYRQDPGLGLRLIYFSYDVKMKEKGDIPEGYSVSREKKERFSLILESASTNQTSMYLCASSREENEKLFFGSGTQLSVL.

The chain carries TRBV15 and TRBJ2-7; weak D call: TRBD1 (5 bases). V dropped 9 bases and J dropped 3 bases, with 15 bases sitting between them. This CDR3 has 13 amino acids. Looked up from germline, CDR1 is LNHNV and CDR2 is YYDKDF (reference sequence). The CDR3 sequence is CATATVRNYEQYF. CDR3 DNA: TGTGCCACAGCGACAGTTCGGAACTACGAGCAGTACTTC.

The rearrangement links TRBV6-5 to TRBJ1-1; tentatively, D is TRBD1 (6 bases). CDR1 is MNHEY, CDR2 SVGAGI, per germline. V was shortened by 7 bases and J by 1 base, with 16 bases between the two germline ends. The CDR3 extends over 15 amino acids. The CDR3 reads CASNDLGGGNTEAFF. The CDR3 region has the DNA TGTGCCAGCAATGACCTTGGAGGGGGGAACACTGAAGCTTTCTTT.

This clone was picked up one time. The J gene is TRBJ2-3, the V gene TRBV10-3; D is perhaps TRBD1 (6 bases). Germline CDR1 ENHRY, CDR2 SYGVKD. The CDR3 consists of 14 residues. The V end lost 6 bases, the J end lost 2 bases, and 12 bases lay between the germline ends. The DNA of the CDR3 is TGTGCCATCAGGGGGCAGGGGACCACAGATACGCAGTATTTT. Its translation: CAIRGQGTTDTQYF.

CDR3 sequence reads: CASSGGQTYEQYF. As DNA, the CDR3 is TGTGCCAGCTCGGGGGGACAAACCTACGAGCAGTACTTC. V gene TRBV18 combines with J gene TRBJ2-7; D may match TRBD1 or TRBD2 (6 bases each). V lost 6 bases, J lost 2 bases, and 11 bases lay in between. The CDR3 has 13 residues. Germline CDR1 is KGHSH and CDR2 is LQKENI.

V and J are TRBV5-8 and TRBJ1-2; a possible D gene is TRBD1 (5 bases). Germline assignment: CDR1 SGHTS and CDR2 YDEGEE. Trimming left V 4 bases short and J 3 bases short, with 10 bases between. This CDR3 contains 13 residues. The chain's CDR3 is CASSAGFDYGYTF. CDR3 DNA sequence: TGTGCCAGCAGCGCAGGGTTTGACTATGGCTACACCTTC.

The chain is built from TRBV6-1 and TRBJ2-5; D is possibly TRBD2 (7 bases). The V end was cut by 6 bases, the J end by 5 bases, with 19 bases between. The CDR3 spans 15 residues. In germline, CDR1 is MNHNS, CDR2 SASEGT. CDR3 in amino acids: CASRKEGEGRETQYF. In DNA form, the CDR3 reads TGTGCCAGCAGGAAGGAGGGGGAGGGGAGGGAGACCCAGTACTTC.

This chain joins TRBV7-2 and TRBJ1-4; 8 bases are shared with TRBD1. Unmatched junction bases numbered 2, after V lost 4 bases and J lost 1 base. This CDR3 is built from 15 residues. Germline V lookup: CDR1 SGHTA, CDR2 FQGNSA. As DNA, the CDR3 is TGTGCCAGCAGCTCAGGACAGGGAACTAATGAAAAACTGTTTTTT. It specifies CASSSGQGTNEKLFF.

The DNA of the CDR3 is TGTGCCATCAGTGAGGCTGGGACAGGGGTTTCGGAAAAACTGTTTTTT. Its protein is CAISEAGTGVSEKLFF. This chain joins TRBV10-3 and TRBJ1-4; the match to TRBD1 covers 10 bases. CDR3 length: 16 amino acids. Germline V lookup: CDR1 ENHRY, CDR2 SYGVKD. V shed 2 bases and J 8 bases; nucleotides not matched to a gene: 8.

This rearrangement joins TRBV5-1 to TRBJ2-2; D gene ambiguous. V was pared by 5 bases and J by 2 bases, with 7 bases between. The CDR3 sequence is 13 residues long. CDR1 SGHRS and CDR2 YFSETQ come from the germline V gene. The CDR3 sequence is CASSPRNTGELFF. CDR3 nucleotide sequence: TGCGCCAGCAGTCCCAGAAACACCGGGGAGCTGTTTTTT.

V and J are TRBV11-2 and TRBJ1-5, with D unresolved. With 2 bases removed from V and 6 bases from J, the gap between germline ends came to 8 bases. This CDR3 is built from 13 residues. Germline lookup yields CDR1 SGHAT and CDR2 FQNNGV. The CDR3 coding sequence is TGTGCCAGCAGCTTAAGCGAAGGTCAGCCCCAGCATTTT. This codes for CASSLSEGQPQHF.

The CDR3 nucleotides are TGTGCCAGCAGTGGAAGCCCCACCGGGACATACTCCTACGAGCAGTACTTC. Translating it yields CASSGSPTGTYSYEQYF. The chain is built from TRBV6-1 and TRBJ2-7; possibly TRBD1 for D (6 bases). V gave up 4 bases and J gave up 0 bases, with 19 bases separating them. This CDR3 comprises 17 residues. Per germline, CDR1 MNHNS and CDR2 SASEGT.

This clone was counted a few times. This chain joins TRBV30 and TRBJ1-5; 8 positions agree with TRBD1. Germline loops: CDR1 GTSNPN, CDR2 SVGIG (reference sequence). The trim removed 5 bases at V and 4 bases at J, leaving 7 bases unmatched. This CDR3 has 14 residues. The CDR3 sequence: CAWADRGHNQPQHF. In DNA, the CDR3 is TGTGCCTGGGCAGACAGGGGTCATAATCAGCCCCAGCATTTT. Drawing the rest from reference TRBV30 and TRBJ1-5, the complete variable domain is SQTIHQWPATLVQPVGSPLSLECTVEGTSNPNLYWYRQAAGRGLQLLFYSVGIGQISSEVPQNLSASRPQDRQFILSSKKLLLSDSGFYLCAWADRGHNQPQHFGDGTRLSIL.

The gene calls are TRBV9 and TRBJ2-5; D perhaps matches TRBD2 (6 bases). Germline V gene data show CDR1 as SGDLS and CDR2 as YYNGEE. The CDR3 totals 13 residues. The germline V and J ends were trimmed by 0 bases and 5 bases, with 8 bases remaining between them. In DNA, the CDR3 is TGTGCCAGCAGCGTAGATCGGGGGGAGACCCAGTACTTC. It specifies CASSVDRGETQYF.

The rearrangement joins TRBV28 to TRBJ1-3; tentative D call: TRBD1 (6 bases). The CDR3 covers 16 residues. Trimming left V 2 bases short and J 3 bases short, with 14 bases between. In germline, CDR1 is MDHEN, CDR2 SYDVKM. In DNA, the CDR3 is TGTGCCAGCAGTTTAGGGGGCGCTTCTCGTGGAAACACCATATATTTT. Its protein product is CASSLGGASRGNTIYF.

This chain uses TRBV11-3 with TRBJ2-7; D is perhaps TRBD1 (7 bases). Deletions cut 0 bases from V and 1 base from J, with 16 bases between. The germline V gene encodes CDR1 SGHNT and CDR2 YENEEA. The CDR3 covers 17 residues. The CDR3 nucleotides read TGTGCCAGCAGCTTAGATGGAGCCAGGGGGGAATCCTACGAGCAGTACTTC. Translating gives CASSLDGARGESYEQYF.

This rearrangement joins TRBV6-6 to TRBJ2-3; 13 bases are a match to TRBD2. Losses at the gene ends were 5 bases for V and 10 bases for J; bases not matched to a gene: 6. CDR1 is MNHNY and CDR2 is SVGAGI in the germline V gene (reference sequence). This CDR3 is built from 14 residues. The CDR3 bases are TGTGCCAGCAGTCTTACTAGCGGGGGGGGTGCGCAGTATTTT. Protein: CASSLTSGGGAQYF.